These 27 T cell receptor beta chains were all obtained from the same sample, sequenced in a study of blood T cell repertoires in COVID-19 (dated by TCRdb to the early 2020s). Receptor amplification or capture employed the immunoSEQ multiplex PCR assay. Imported from immuneACCESS, the table was reduced by TCRdb to in-frame sequences with V and J called. These copies leave out some clones; in studies compared against another copy, an unresolved V gene accounts for under half, and the cause of the remainder is not known. The sample table holds about 110,000 clones, of which about three quarters were seen once. The ten biggest clones cover 6.2% of the sample. The sequenced sample was peripheral blood. The receptors here all came from an older man with COVID-19, enrolled during active disease.

This sequence joins TRBV6-1 and TRBJ2-3; the match to TRBD2 covers 11 bases. Germline-derived CDR1 and CDR2 are MNHNS and SASEGT. Germline trimming cut 0 bases from V and 5 bases from J; bases unmatched to any gene: 4. This CDR3 has 16 amino acids. Here the CDR3 DNA reads TGTGCCAGCAGTGAAGCTTTGCTAGCGGGAGGAGATACGCAGTATTTT. Translating it yields CASSEALLAGGDTQYF.

The chain joins TRBV18 to TRBJ1-1; TRBD1 is a possible D gene (6 bases). The CDR3 is 14 residues long. The germline gives CDR1 KGHSH, CDR2 LQKENI. V lost 3 bases, J lost 7 bases, and 15 bases lay in between. CDR3 sequence reads: CASSPQANRDEAFF. CDR3 coding DNA: TGTGCCAGCTCACCTCAAGCAAACAGGGATGAAGCTTTCTTT.

The V and J genes are TRBV7-2 and TRBJ2-5; 7 positions match TRBD2. The CDR3 has 13 amino acids. V shed 3 bases, J shed 4 bases, and the junction held 2 bases outside the gene matches. Looked up from germline, CDR1 is SGHTA and CDR2 is FQGNSA. CDR3 sequence reads: CASSFSGGETQYF. The CDR3 DNA is TGTGCCAGCAGCTTTTCGGGGGGAGAGACCCAGTACTTC.

This clone occurred a few times. The rearrangement links TRBV6-5 to TRBJ1-1; unclear D gene. In germline, CDR1 is MNHEY, CDR2 SVGAGI. The germline V and J ends were trimmed by 6 bases and 7 bases, with 21 bases remaining between them. The CDR3 is 15 amino acids. The CDR3 sequence is CASSAGSGNRGEAFF. In DNA form, the CDR3 reads TGTGCCAGCAGCGCCGGGTCGGGGAATCGGGGTGAAGCTTTCTTT.

The chain is built from TRBV18 and TRBJ2-1; 15 bases fit TRBD2. In germline, CDR1 is KGHSH, CDR2 LQKENI. V lost 9 bases, J lost 10 bases, and 19 bases stayed unmatched. CDR3 size: 18 residues. The CDR3 loop is CASSELTWTSGRAWEQFF. DNA for the CDR3: TGTGCCAGTTCTGAACTTACGTGGACTAGCGGGAGGGCCTGGGAGCAGTTCTTC.

This chain connects TRBV2 to TRBJ2-7, with TRBD1 matching over 9 bases. This CDR3 is 14 amino acids long. With V trimmed by 4 bases and J by 3 bases, 4 bases remained unmatched. Germline V gene lookup returns CDR1 SNHLY and CDR2 FYNNEI. The CDR3 protein is CASSGGDRVYEQYF. The CDR3 bases are TGTGCCAGCAGTGGCGGGGACAGGGTCTACGAGCAGTACTTC.

This rearrangement joins TRBV12-5 to TRBJ1-1; D is possibly TRBD1 (6 bases). In germline, CDR1 is LGHNT, CDR2 FRNRAP. The CDR3 is 12 amino acids. The V and J ends lost 6 bases and 7 bases respectively, with 12 bases between them. The CDR3 protein is CASGVKGGEAFF. The CDR3 DNA is TGTGCTAGTGGCGTGAAAGGGGGTGAAGCTTTCTTT.

This chain uses TRBV20-1 with TRBJ1-4, with D possibly matching TRBD1 (6 bases). Germline CDR1 and CDR2: DFQATT and SNEGSKA (reference sequence). The CDR3 is 12 residues long. Trimming took 3 bases from V and 14 from J, leaving 16 bases between them. DNA of the CDR3: TGCAGTGCTAGTGATTCCGGGACATTCCTGTTTTTT. It yields the protein CSASDSGTFLFF.

This clone occurred once. The CDR3 bases are TGCGCCAGCAGCTTGATAGCGGGAGCGGGGGAGCAGTACTTC. Translating it yields CASSLIAGAGEQYF. This sequence joins TRBV5-1 and TRBJ2-7, with 9 bases identical to TRBD2. The V and J ends lost 1 base and 7 bases, in that order; junction bases with no gene match: 6. This CDR3 has 14 amino acids. Looked up from germline, CDR1 is SGHRS and CDR2 is YFSETQ. The entire variable domain, with the rest obtained from reference TRBV5-1 and TRBJ2-7, is as follows: KAGVTQTPRYLIKTRGQQVTLSCSPISGHRSVSWYQQTPGQGLQFLFEYFSETQRNKGNFPGRFSGRQFSNSRSEMNVSTLELGDSALYLCASSLIAGAGEQYFGPGTRLTVT.

This clone is a singleton in its sample. The chain links TRBV5-1 to TRBJ1-4, with 7 bases lining up with TRBD1. The CDR3 has 14 amino acids. Trimming took 4 bases from V and 7 from J; bases not matched to a gene: 7. Germline CDR1 is SGHRS and CDR2 is YFSETQ. CDR3 nucleotide sequence: TGCGCCAGCAGCGCCACAGGGGACGGTGAAAAACTGTTTTTT. This sequence encodes CASSATGDGEKLFF.

The chain recombines TRBV29-1 with TRBJ2-7; 9 nucleotides align to TRBD1. Looked up from germline, CDR1 is SQVTM and CDR2 is ANQGSEA. The CDR3 is 12 residues long. CDR3 coding DNA: TGCAACTTAAAGACAGGGGGGTACGAGCAGTACTTC. Protein: CNLKTGGYEQYF.

The V gene is TRBV29-1, the J gene TRBJ1-1; 9 positions agree with TRBD1. There are 14 residues in the CDR3. V shed 6 bases and J 3 bases; nucleotides not matched to a gene: 8. Germline V gene sequence: CDR1 SQVTM, CDR2 ANQGSEA. This CDR3 reads CSVAGTGLYTEAFF. For the CDR3, the DNA is TGCAGCGTGGCCGGGACAGGGCTGTACACTGAAGCTTTCTTT.

V usage is TRBV6-5 and J usage is TRBJ1-5; D perhaps matches TRBD1 (5 bases). Germline CDR1 reads MNHEY; CDR2 reads SVGAGI. With 2 bases removed from V and 2 bases from J, the gap between germline ends came to 10 bases. The CDR3 runs to 15 residues. As DNA, the CDR3 is TGTGCCAGCAGTTACGACAGATGGGGCAATCAGCCCCAGCATTTT. As protein: CASSYDRWGNQPQHF.

The V gene is TRBV28, the J gene TRBJ1-2, with D perhaps TRBD1 (6 bases). The CDR3 totals 16 residues. Trimming removed 1 base from V and 4 bases from J, with 16 bases in between. Germline CDR1 reads MDHEN; CDR2 reads SYDVKM. The CDR3 region has the DNA TGTGCCAGCAGTTTATTCGGGGGGCGGGCAGGCTATGGCTACACCTTC. Its translation: CASSLFGGRAGYGYTF.

For the CDR3, the DNA is TGTGCCAGCAGTTTAGGGACAGGGCATAGCAATCAGCCCCAGCATTTT. It codes for CASSLGTGHSNQPQHF. The chain couples TRBV27 to TRBJ1-5; 9 positions agree with TRBD1. The junction had 2 bases not matched to a gene; V was cut back by 2 bases and J by 0 bases. The CDR3 is 16 residues long. Germline CDR1 and CDR2: MNHEY and SMNVEV (reference sequence).

The chain joins TRBV7-8 to TRBJ2-3; D is perhaps TRBD2 (6 bases). The germline CDR1 and CDR2 sequences are SGHVS and FQNEAQ. V was pared by 2 bases and J by 0 bases, with 9 bases between. This CDR3 comprises 15 residues. CDR3 sequence reads: CASSLLGGSTDTQYF. CDR3 coding DNA: TGTGCCAGCAGCTTACTGGGGGGTAGCACAGATACGCAGTATTTT.

V and J are TRBV2 and TRBJ1-1, with D maybe TRBD1 (6 bases). This CDR3 contains 14 residues. Germline values: CDR1 SNHLY, CDR2 FYNNEI. V gave up 4 bases and J gave up 4 bases, with 13 bases separating them. The CDR3: CASSVQGSFTEAFF. The CDR3 bases are TGTGCCAGCAGTGTACAGGGAAGTTTCACTGAAGCTTTCTTT.

The V and J genes are TRBV9 and TRBJ2-5; weak D call: TRBD2 (6 bases). CDR1 is SGDLS and CDR2 is YYNGEE in the germline V gene. V dropped 0 bases and J dropped 1 base, with 10 bases sitting between them. This CDR3 has 15 amino acids. CDR3 DNA sequence: TGTGCCAGCAGCGTAGGACTAGGGGCCCAAGAGACCCAGTACTTC. The encoded protein is CASSVGLGAQETQYF.

As DNA, the CDR3 is TGTGCCAGCAGCCCCCGGGACAACTACGAGCAGTACTTC. Its protein is CASSPRDNYEQYF. This chain connects TRBV9 to TRBJ2-7; D might be TRBD1 (6 bases). With 4 bases removed from V and 3 bases from J, the gap between germline ends came to 11 bases. The CDR3 length is 13 residues. CDR1 is SGDLS and CDR2 is YYNGEE in the germline V gene.

The chain has TRBV28 and TRBJ2-2, with 11 bases that match TRBD1. Germline V gene data show CDR1 as MDHEN and CDR2 as SYDVKM. With 4 bases clipped from V and 6 bases from J, the junction kept 4 bases outside the gene matches. The CDR3 spans 15 residues. The CDR3 loop reads CASSSPGQGAGELFF. The CDR3 DNA sequence: TGTGCCAGCAGTTCACCGGGACAGGGGGCCGGGGAGCTGTTTTTT.

This clone was found a few times. The V and J genes are TRBV28 and TRBJ1-3; D uncertain. V dropped 3 bases and J dropped 1 base, with 16 bases sitting between them. The CDR3 covers 17 residues. Germline V CDR1 and CDR2: MDHEN, SYDVKM. The chain's CDR3 is CASSFIYGRQSGNTIYF. The DNA for the CDR3 is TGTGCCAGCAGTTTTATTTACGGGAGGCAGTCTGGAAACACCATATATTTT.

The V and J genes are TRBV16 and TRBJ1-2, with 7 bases identical to TRBD1. Germline CDR1 reads KGHSY; CDR2 reads FQNENV. The CDR3 runs to 14 residues. V dropped 0 bases and J dropped 4; count of bases not matched to a gene: 2. This CDR3 reads CASSQSAGGYGYTF. CDR3 sequence (DNA): TGTGCCAGCAGCCAATCCGCAGGGGGCTATGGCTACACCTTC.

The genes are TRBV28 and TRBJ2-1; weak D call: TRBD1 (5 bases). The ends were cut back, 5 bases at V and 3 bases at J, with 8 bases in the middle. This CDR3 region has 13 residues. Germline values: CDR1 MDHEN, CDR2 SYDVKM. CDR3 bases: TGTGCCAGCAGTCGTGACAGCTACAATGAGCAGTTCTTC. It encodes CASSRDSYNEQFF.

V is TRBV5-6 and J is TRBJ2-3; a possible D gene is TRBD2 (6 bases). Germline CDR1 reads SGHDT; CDR2 reads YYEEEE. V lost 1 base and J lost 4, with 10 bases in between. This CDR3 is 14 amino acids long. CDR3 residues: CASSLQLAPDTQYF. DNA of the CDR3: TGTGCCAGCAGCTTGCAACTAGCCCCAGATACGCAGTATTTT.

This chain links TRBV27 with TRBJ2-1; 9 bases align to TRBD2. This CDR3 spans 14 amino acids. Germline loops: CDR1 MNHEY, CDR2 SMNVEV (reference sequence). J lost 4 bases, V lost 6 bases, and 4 bases had no gene match. This chain's CDR3 is CASRLAGAYNEQFF. CDR3 DNA: TGTGCCAGCAGATTAGCGGGAGCTTACAATGAGCAGTTCTTC.

This clone was picked up a small number of times. The chain uses TRBV4-2 and TRBJ1-6; TRBD1 is a possible D gene (5 bases). The CDR3 runs to 15 residues. V shed 4 bases and J shed 3 bases, with 10 bases lying between them. In germline, CDR1 is LGHNA, CDR2 YNFKEQ. The CDR3 DNA is TGTGCCAGCAGCCCGGGCAGGGTCTATAATTCACCCCTCCACTTT. This gives the protein CASSPGRVYNSPLHF.

This clone came up many times. The chain uses TRBV2 and TRBJ2-5; D not certain. CDR1 and CDR2 (germline): SNHLY, FYNNEI. The CDR3 contains 16 residues. With 2 bases removed from V and 1 base from J, the gap between germline ends came to 14 bases. The DNA of the CDR3 is TGTGCCAGCAGTGAAAACAGTGCTTACCTCCAAGAGACCCAGTACTTC. It encodes CASSENSAYLQETQYF.